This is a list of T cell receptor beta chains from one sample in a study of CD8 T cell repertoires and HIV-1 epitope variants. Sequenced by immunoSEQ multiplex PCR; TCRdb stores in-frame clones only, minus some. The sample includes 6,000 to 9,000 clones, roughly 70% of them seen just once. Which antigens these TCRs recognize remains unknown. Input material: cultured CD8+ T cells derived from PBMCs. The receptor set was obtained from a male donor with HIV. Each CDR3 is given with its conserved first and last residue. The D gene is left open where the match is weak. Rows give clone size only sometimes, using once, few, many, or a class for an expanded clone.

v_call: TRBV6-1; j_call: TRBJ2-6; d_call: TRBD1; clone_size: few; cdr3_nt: TGTGCCAGCAGTGAATCAGGGGGCTCTGGGGCCAACGTCCTGACTTTC; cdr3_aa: CASSESGGSGANVLTF
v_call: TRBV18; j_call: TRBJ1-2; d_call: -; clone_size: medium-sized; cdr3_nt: TGTGCCAGCTCACCAAATTCAGGGGAGGGCTATGGCTACACCTTC; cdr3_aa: CASSPNSGEGYGYTF
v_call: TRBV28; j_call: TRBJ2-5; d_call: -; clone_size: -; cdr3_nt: TGTGCCAGCAGTTTACCCCCACGGGAAGATCAAGAGACCCAGTACTTC; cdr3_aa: CASSLPPREDQETQYF
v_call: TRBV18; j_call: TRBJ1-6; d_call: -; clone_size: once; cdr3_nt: TGTGCCAGCTCACCGCTATGGGATGATTCAGGCTCCTATAATTCACCCCTCCACTTT; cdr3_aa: CASSPLWDDSGSYNSPLHF
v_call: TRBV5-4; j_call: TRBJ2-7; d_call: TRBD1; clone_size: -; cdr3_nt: TGTGCCAGCAGTCCGGGTCCGGTCTTGGGCAGGGGGCTGGACGAGCAGTACTTC; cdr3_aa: CASSPGPVLGRGLDEQYF
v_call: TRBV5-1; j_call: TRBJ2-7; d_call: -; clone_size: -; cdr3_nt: TGCGCCAGCAGCCCGGGACCCCCAGGCAACGAGCAGTACTTC; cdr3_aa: CASSPGPPGNEQYF
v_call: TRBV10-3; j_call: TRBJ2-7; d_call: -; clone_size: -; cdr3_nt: TGTGCCATCAGTGAGTCGATGGGGGGGGCGTACGCCGAGCAGTACTTC; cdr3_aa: CAISESMGGAYAEQYF
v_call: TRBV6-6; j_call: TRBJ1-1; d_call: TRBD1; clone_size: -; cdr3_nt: TGTGCCAGCAGTCCCAGACAGGGGGCGTTAGAGGGTGAAGCTTTCTTT; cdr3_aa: CASSPRQGALEGEAFF
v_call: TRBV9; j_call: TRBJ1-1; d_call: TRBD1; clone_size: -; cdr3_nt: TGTGCCAGCAGCGTAGGGACAGGGGACACTGAAGCTTTCTTT; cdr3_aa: CASSVGTGDTEAFF
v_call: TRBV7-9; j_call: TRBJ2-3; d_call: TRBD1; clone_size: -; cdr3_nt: TGTGCCAGCAGTTCCCGACAGGGGTCACCTTCCCATAGCACAGATACGCAGTATTTT; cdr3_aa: CASSSRQGSPSHSTDTQYF